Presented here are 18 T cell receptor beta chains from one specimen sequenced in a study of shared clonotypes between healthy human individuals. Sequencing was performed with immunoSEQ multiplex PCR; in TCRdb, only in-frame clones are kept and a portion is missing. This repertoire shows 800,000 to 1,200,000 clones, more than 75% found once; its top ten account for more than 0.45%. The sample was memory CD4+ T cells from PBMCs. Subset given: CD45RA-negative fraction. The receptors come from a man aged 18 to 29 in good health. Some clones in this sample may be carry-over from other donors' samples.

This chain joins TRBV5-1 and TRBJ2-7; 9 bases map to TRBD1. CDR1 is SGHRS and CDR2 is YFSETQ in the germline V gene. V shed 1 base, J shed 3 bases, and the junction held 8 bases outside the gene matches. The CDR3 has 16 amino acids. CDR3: CASSLTSRTGDYEQYF. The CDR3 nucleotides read TGCGCCAGCAGCTTGACCTCTCGGACAGGGGACTACGAGCAGTACTTC.

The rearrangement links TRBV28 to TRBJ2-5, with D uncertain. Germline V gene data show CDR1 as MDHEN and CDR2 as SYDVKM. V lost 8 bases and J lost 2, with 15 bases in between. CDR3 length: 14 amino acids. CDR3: CASGDNSGQETQYF. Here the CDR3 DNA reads TGTGCCAGCGGGGATAATTCTGGGCAAGAGACCCAGTACTTC.

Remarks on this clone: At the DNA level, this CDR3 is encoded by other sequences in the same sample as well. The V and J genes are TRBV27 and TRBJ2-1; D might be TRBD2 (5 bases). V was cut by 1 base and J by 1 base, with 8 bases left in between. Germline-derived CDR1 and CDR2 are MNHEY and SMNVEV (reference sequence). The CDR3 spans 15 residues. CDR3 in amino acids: CASSLFGGSYNEQFF. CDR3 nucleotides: TGTGCCAGCAGTTTATTCGGCGGGTCCTACAATGAGCAGTTCTTC.

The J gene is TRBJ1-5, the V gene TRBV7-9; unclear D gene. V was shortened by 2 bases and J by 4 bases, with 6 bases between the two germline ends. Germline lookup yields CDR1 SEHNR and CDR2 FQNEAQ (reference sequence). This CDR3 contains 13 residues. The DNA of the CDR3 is TGTGCCAGCAGCTTAACACAGAATCAGCCCCAGCATTTT. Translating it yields CASSLTQNQPQHF.

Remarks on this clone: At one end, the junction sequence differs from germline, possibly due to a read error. CDR3 loop: CASSLAGLAETQYF. The CDR3 bases are TGTGCCAGCAGCCTAGCGGGGCTGGCAGAGACCCAGTACTTC. This sequence joins TRBV7-9 and TRBJ2-5, with 9 bases fitting TRBD2. The CDR3 contains 14 residues. Germline assignment: CDR1 SEHNR and CDR2 FQNEAQ (reference sequence). The full variable domain, its missing parts supplied by reference TRBV7-9 and TRBJ2-5, is DTGVSQNPRHKITKRGQNVTFRCDPISEHNRLYWYRQTLGQGPEFLTYFQNEAQLEKSRLLSDRFSAERPKGSFSTLEIQRTEQGDSAMYLCASSLAGLAETQYFGPGTRLLVL.

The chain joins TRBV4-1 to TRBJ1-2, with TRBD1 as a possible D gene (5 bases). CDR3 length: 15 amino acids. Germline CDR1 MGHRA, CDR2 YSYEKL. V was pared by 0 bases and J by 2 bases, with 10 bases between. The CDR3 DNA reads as TGCGCCAGCAGCCAAGATAAGGGGAGAAACTATGGCTACACCTTC. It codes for CASSQDKGRNYGYTF.

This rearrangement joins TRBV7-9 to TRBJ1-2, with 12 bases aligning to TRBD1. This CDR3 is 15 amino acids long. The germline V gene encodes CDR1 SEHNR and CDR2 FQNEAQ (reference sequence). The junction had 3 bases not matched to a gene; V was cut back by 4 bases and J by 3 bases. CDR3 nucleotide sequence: TGTGCCAGCAGCTCGGGACAGGGGGCAGACTATGGCTACACCTTC. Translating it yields CASSSGQGADYGYTF.

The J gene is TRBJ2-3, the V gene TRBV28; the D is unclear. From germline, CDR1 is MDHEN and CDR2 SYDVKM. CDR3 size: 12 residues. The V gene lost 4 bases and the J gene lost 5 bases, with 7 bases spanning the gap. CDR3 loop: CASSSYLDTQYF. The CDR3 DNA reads TGTGCCAGCAGTTCGTACTTAGATACGCAGTATTTT.

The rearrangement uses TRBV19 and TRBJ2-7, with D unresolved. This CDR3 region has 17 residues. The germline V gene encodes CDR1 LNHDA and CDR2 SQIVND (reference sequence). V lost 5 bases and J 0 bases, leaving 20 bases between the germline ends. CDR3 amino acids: CASSPQGPSVSSYEQYF. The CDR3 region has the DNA TGTGCCAGTAGTCCCCAAGGGCCCAGCGTTAGCTCCTACGAGCAGTACTTC.

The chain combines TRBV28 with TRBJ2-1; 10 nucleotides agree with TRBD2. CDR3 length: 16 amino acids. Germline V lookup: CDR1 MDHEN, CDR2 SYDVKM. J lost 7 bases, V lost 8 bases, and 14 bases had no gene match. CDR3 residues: CASGAGGLGKGNEQFF. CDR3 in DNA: TGTGCCAGCGGAGCGGGAGGGCTCGGTAAGGGGAATGAGCAGTTCTTC.

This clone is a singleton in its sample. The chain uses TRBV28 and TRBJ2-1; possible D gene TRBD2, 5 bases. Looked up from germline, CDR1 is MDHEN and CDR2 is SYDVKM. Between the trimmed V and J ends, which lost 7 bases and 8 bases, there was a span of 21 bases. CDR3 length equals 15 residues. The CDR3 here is CASTGSALREDEQFF. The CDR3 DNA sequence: TGTGCCAGCACCGGAAGCGCCCTCCGGGAAGATGAGCAGTTCTTC.

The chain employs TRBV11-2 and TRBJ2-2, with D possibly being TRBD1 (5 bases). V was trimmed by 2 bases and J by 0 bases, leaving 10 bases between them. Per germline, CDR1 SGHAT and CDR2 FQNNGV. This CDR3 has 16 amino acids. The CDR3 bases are TGTGCCAGCAGCTTAAAGGGGCGGACGAACACCGGGGAGCTGTTTTTT. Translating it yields CASSLKGRTNTGELFF.

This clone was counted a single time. The CDR3 nucleotides read TGTGCCAGCAGTGTAGCGGGGCTCACAGATACGCAGTATTTT. It codes for CASSVAGLTDTQYF. This sequence joins TRBV25-1 and TRBJ2-3; 8 bases match TRBD2. The V segment lost 4 bases and the J segment 2 bases; nucleotides outside the gene matches: 2. Germline V lookup: CDR1 MGHDK, CDR2 SYGVNS. This CDR3 has 14 amino acids.

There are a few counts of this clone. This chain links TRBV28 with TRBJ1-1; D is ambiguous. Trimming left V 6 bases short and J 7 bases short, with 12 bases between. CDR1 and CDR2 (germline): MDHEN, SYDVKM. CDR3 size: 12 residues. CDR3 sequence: CASRGSTVEAFF. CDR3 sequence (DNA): TGTGCCAGCAGGGGAAGCACGGTTGAAGCTTTCTTT.

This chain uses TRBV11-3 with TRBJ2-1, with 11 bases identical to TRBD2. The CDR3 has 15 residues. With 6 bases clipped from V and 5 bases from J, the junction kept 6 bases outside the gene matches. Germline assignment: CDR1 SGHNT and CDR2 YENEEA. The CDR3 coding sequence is TGTGCCAGCAGTCCGACTAGCGGGGCGAACAATGAGCAGTTCTTC. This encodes CASSPTSGANNEQFF.

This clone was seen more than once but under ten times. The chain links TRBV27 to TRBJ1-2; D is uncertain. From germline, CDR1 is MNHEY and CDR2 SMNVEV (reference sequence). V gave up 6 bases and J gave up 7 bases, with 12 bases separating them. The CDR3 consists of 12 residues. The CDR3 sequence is CASRGNYAGYTF. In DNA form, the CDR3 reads TGTGCCAGCAGGGGAAATTACGCTGGCTACACCTTC.

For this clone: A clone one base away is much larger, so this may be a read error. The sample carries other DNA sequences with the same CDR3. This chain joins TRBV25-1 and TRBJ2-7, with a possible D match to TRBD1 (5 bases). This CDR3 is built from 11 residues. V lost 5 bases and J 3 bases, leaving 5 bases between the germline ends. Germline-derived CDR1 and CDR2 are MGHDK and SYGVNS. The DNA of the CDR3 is TGTGCCAGCAGTAGGGGCTACGAGCAGTACTTC. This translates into CASSRGYEQYF.

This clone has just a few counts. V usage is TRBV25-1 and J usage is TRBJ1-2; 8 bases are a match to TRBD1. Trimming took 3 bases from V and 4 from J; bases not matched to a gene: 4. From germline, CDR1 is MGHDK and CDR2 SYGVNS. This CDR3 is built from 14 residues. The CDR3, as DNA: TGTGCCAGCAGTGAGCAGGGGGCTTCCTATGGCTACACCTTC. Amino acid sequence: CASSEQGASYGYTF.